The 26 T cell receptor beta chains given below trace back to one sample, sequenced in a study of blood T cell repertoires in COVID-19. The protocol was immunoSEQ multiplex PCR, while the TCRdb copy is restricted to in-frame clones and leaves out a portion. Altogether 110,000 or so clones are present, about 85% being singletons, with the ten largest covering about 13%. Sequencing was done on a sample of peripheral blood. These receptors originate from a human donor in a cohort sampled during active COVID-19.

This chain uses TRBV20-1 with TRBJ1-5; D gene uncertain. The CDR3 loop spans 11 amino acids. Deletions cut 4 bases from V and 8 bases from J, with 9 bases between. The germline V gene encodes CDR1 DFQATT and CDR2 SNEGSKA (reference sequence). The CDR3 DNA sequence: TGCAGTGCTATTCTTCGGGAGCCCCAGCATTTT. Residues: CSAILREPQHF.

This chain links TRBV9 with TRBJ2-5, with 9 bases lining up with TRBD2. Germline lookup yields CDR1 SGDLS and CDR2 YYNGEE. V was clipped by 4 bases and J by 4 bases; unmatched bases: 17. This CDR3 contains 18 residues. CDR3 protein: CASSPSRGGGGAPETQYF. CDR3 bases: TGTGCCAGCAGCCCATCTCGCGGGGGCGGGGGGGCCCCAGAGACCCAGTACTTC.

This clone appeared a few times. This rearrangement joins TRBV3-1 (or the pseudogene TRBV3-2) to TRBJ1-2; weak D call: TRBD1 (5 bases). The CDR3 has 13 amino acids. Per germline, CDR1 LGHDT and CDR2 YNNKEL (reference sequence). Between the trimmed V and J ends, which lost 1 base and 7 bases, there was a span of 10 bases. In DNA, the CDR3 is TGTGCCAGCAGCCAAGGGCAGGGCTCTGGCTACACCTTC. Translation gives CASSQGQGSGYTF.

This clone was seen a few times. V and J are TRBV2 and TRBJ1-5; D might be TRBD1 (6 bases). V gave up 5 bases and J gave up 3 bases, with 14 bases separating them. In germline, CDR1 is SNHLY, CDR2 FYNNEI. The length of the CDR3 is 15 residues. In DNA form, the CDR3 reads TGTGCCAGCAGTCGGACAGTCTTCGACAATCAGCCCCAGCATTTT. Protein sequence: CASSRTVFDNQPQHF. Full variable domain (missing parts from reference TRBV2 and TRBJ1-5): EPEVTQTPSHQVTQMGQEVILRCVPISNHLYFYWYRQILGQKVEFLVSFYNNEISEKSEIFDDQFSVERPDGSNFTLKIRSTKLEDSAMYFCASSRTVFDNQPQHFGDGTRLSIL.

J is TRBJ2-3 and V is TRBV6-5, with D tentatively TRBD2 (6 bases). CDR3 length: 14 amino acids. V lost 8 bases and J lost 2, with 14 bases in between. Germline lookup yields CDR1 MNHEY and CDR2 SVGAGI. The CDR3: CASAGRGITDTQYF. CDR3 bases: TGTGCCAGCGCCGGCCGGGGGATCACAGATACGCAGTATTTT.

The chain employs TRBV2 and TRBJ2-2; 11 bases agree with TRBD2. This CDR3 region has 15 residues. CDR1 and CDR2 from the germline V gene are SNHLY and FYNNEI. V was pared by 6 bases and J by 2 bases, with 2 bases of the junction left unmatched. CDR3 sequence: CASRTSGGNTGELFF. The DNA of the CDR3 is TGTGCCAGCAGAACTAGCGGGGGTAACACCGGGGAGCTGTTTTTT.

This clone has ten or more counts. V usage is TRBV19 and J usage is TRBJ2-3; tentatively, D is TRBD1 (7 bases). Trimming left V 6 bases short and J 5 bases short, with 15 bases between. From germline, CDR1 is LNHDA and CDR2 SQIVND (reference sequence). This CDR3 spans 14 amino acids. The DNA for the CDR3 is TGTGCCAGTAGCAGGGGGGCTTTTGGAGATACGCAGTATTTT. Protein: CASSRGAFGDTQYF.

This clone was picked up a small number of times. The DNA for the CDR3 is TGTGCCATCAGTGGGGGGACAGGGGGAACTGGGGCCAACGTCCTGACTTTC. Residues: CAISGGTGGTGANVLTF. The genes are TRBV10-3 and TRBJ2-6; 11 bases are a match to TRBD1. The V gene's germline CDR1 is ENHRY and CDR2 SYGVKD. This CDR3 region has 17 residues. The V and J ends lost 4 bases and 2 bases, in that order; junction bases with no gene match: 4.

This clone was counted once. V is TRBV6-6 and J is TRBJ2-5; 7 bases line up with TRBD2. In germline, CDR1 is MNHNY, CDR2 SVGAGI (reference sequence). V lost 2 bases, J lost 5 bases, and 8 bases stayed unmatched. The CDR3 loop spans 15 amino acids. The CDR3, as DNA: TGTGCCAGCAGTTACGGTGGACCGGGAGGTGAGACCCAGTACTTC. It translates to CASSYGGPGGETQYF.

This rearrangement joins TRBV18 to TRBJ1-6; D remains unclear. This CDR3 is 15 amino acids long. With 3 bases removed from V and 0 bases from J, the gap between germline ends came to 6 bases. The germline CDR1 and CDR2 sequences are KGHSH and LQKENI. CDR3 coding DNA: TGTGCCAGCTCACCGATTAGCTCCTATAATTCACCCCTCCACTTT. Encoded protein: CASSPISSYNSPLHF. Variable domain in full (rest from reference TRBV18 and TRBJ1-6): NAGVMQNPRHLVRRRGQEARLRCSPMKGHSHVYWYRQLPEEGLKFMVYLQKENIIDESGMPKERFSAEFPKEGPSILRIQQVVRGDSAAYFCASSPISSYNSPLHFGNGTRLTVT.

V is TRBV25-1 and J is TRBJ1-2; D possibly corresponds to TRBD1 (5 bases). V dropped 6 bases and J dropped 7 bases, with 24 bases sitting between them. The CDR3 has 16 residues. Per the germline V gene, CDR1 is MGHDK and CDR2 is SYGVNS. The CDR3 DNA follows: TGTGCCAGCAGAGACCCCTGGGGGACGGGAGGCAGTGGCTACACCTTC. The encoded protein is CASRDPWGTGGSGYTF.

The genes are TRBV6-6 and TRBJ1-6; D not resolved. The CDR3 runs to 13 residues. V lost 1 base to trimming and J lost 9 bases, with 7 bases between them. The germline V gene encodes CDR1 MNHNY and CDR2 SVGAGI (reference sequence). CDR3 amino acids: CASSYLTGSPLHF. CDR3 DNA sequence: TGTGCCAGCAGTTACTTGACGGGTTCACCCCTCCACTTT.

This chain joins TRBV10-3 and TRBJ2-1; 8 bases align to TRBD2. Looked up from germline, CDR1 is ENHRY and CDR2 is SYGVKD. V lost 1 base to trimming and J lost 0 bases; unmatched junction nucleotides: 8. The CDR3 has 18 amino acids. The CDR3 here is CAISEFGIAGSSYNEQFF. The CDR3 DNA sequence: TGTGCCATCAGTGAGTTTGGGATAGCGGGGAGCTCCTACAATGAGCAGTTCTTC.

V and J are TRBV7-9 and TRBJ2-3, with D tentatively TRBD2 (5 bases). V dropped 2 bases and J dropped 3 bases, with 15 bases sitting between them. CDR1 and CDR2 from the germline V gene are SEHNR and FQNEAQ (reference sequence). This CDR3 has 16 amino acids. CDR3 DNA sequence: TGTGCCAGCAGCTTATATCCTAGCCCCGGGACAGATACGCAGTATTTT. Amino acid sequence: CASSLYPSPGTDTQYF.

The chain has TRBV6-2 or TRBV6-3 and TRBJ2-1; tentative D call: TRBD2 (6 bases). V was pared by 5 bases and J by 13 bases, with 18 bases between. The length of the CDR3 is 13 residues. Per germline, CDR1 MNHEY and CDR2 SVGEGT. The CDR3 spells CASSTTRLVIQFF. The CDR3 DNA is TGTGCCAGCAGTACGACCCGACTAGTCATTCAGTTCTTC.

J is TRBJ2-7 and V is TRBV29-1; 12 positions match TRBD2. V lost 3 bases, J lost 5 bases, and 8 bases stayed unmatched. Germline assignment: CDR1 SQVTM and CDR2 ANQGSEA. The CDR3 runs to 15 residues. DNA for the CDR3: TGCAGCGTTGATCGACTAGCGGGGGCCGTCCACGAGCAGTACTTC. It yields the protein CSVDRLAGAVHEQYF.

V usage is TRBV6-5 and J usage is TRBJ1-2; 10 nucleotides agree with TRBD1. Trimming at V came to 7 bases and at J to 7 bases, leaving 6 bases not matched to a gene. The CDR3 runs to 13 residues. The germline CDR1 and CDR2 sequences are MNHEY and SVGAGI. The CDR3 DNA sequence: TGTGCCAGCACCCTGACAGGGGGCGTTGGCTACACCTTC. It encodes CASTLTGGVGYTF.

This clone has a handful of counts. V is TRBV11-2 and J is TRBJ1-2; 7 positions agree with TRBD1. Germline V lookup: CDR1 SGHAT, CDR2 FQNNGV. V lost 4 bases, J lost 0 bases, and 8 bases stayed unmatched. CDR3 length equals 16 residues. CDR3: CASSSPRTGPNYGYTF. The CDR3 DNA is TGTGCCAGCAGCTCCCCCCGGACAGGCCCTAACTATGGCTACACCTTC.

This chain links TRBV5-4 with TRBJ2-3; D possibly corresponds to TRBD1 (5 bases). This CDR3 has 16 amino acids. The germline V gene has CDR1 SGHNT and CDR2 YYREEE (reference sequence). V lost 0 bases and J 1 base, leaving 12 bases between the germline ends. CDR3 residues: CASSLAGGAGTDTQYF. CDR3 bases: TGTGCCAGCAGCTTGGCCGGTGGGGCCGGCACAGATACGCAGTATTTT.

This chain uses TRBV11-2 with TRBJ1-3; 7 bases map to TRBD1. Germline CDR1 is SGHAT and CDR2 is FQNNGV. CDR3 size: 15 residues. The ends lost 3 bases at V and 0 bases at J; junction bases unmatched: 2. The chain's CDR3 is CASSFRDSSGNTIYF. The CDR3 DNA follows: TGTGCCAGCAGCTTTCGGGACAGCTCTGGAAACACCATATATTTT.

This clone was observed once. This chain links TRBV29-1 with TRBJ1-2, with 7 bases that match TRBD1. Germline assignment: CDR1 SQVTM and CDR2 ANQGSEA. CDR3 length: 13 residues. V gave up 4 bases and J gave up 4 bases; unmatched junction bases: 6. In DNA form, the CDR3 reads TGCAGCGTTGGACAGGGCGAGGTCTATGGCTACACCTTC. The encoded protein is CSVGQGEVYGYTF.

The V call is TRBV6-5, the J call TRBJ2-1, with 9 bases identical to TRBD2. Germline lookup yields CDR1 MNHEY and CDR2 SVGAGI. There are 15 residues in the CDR3. Unmatched junction bases numbered 4, after V lost 3 bases and J lost 4 bases. CDR3 in DNA: TGTGCCAGCAGTTATCTAGCGGGGCAGTACAATGAGCAGTTCTTC. It specifies CASSYLAGQYNEQFF.

The chain couples TRBV4-3 to TRBJ2-1; the match to TRBD1 covers 8 bases. This CDR3 contains 17 residues. Germline V lookup: CDR1 LGHNA, CDR2 YSLEER. With V trimmed by 2 bases and J by 7 bases, 13 bases remained unmatched. The CDR3 loop reads CASSQPETGETNNEQFF. DNA for the CDR3: TGCGCCAGCAGCCAACCTGAGACAGGGGAGACGAATAATGAGCAGTTCTTC.

The table lists this clone with a few counts. This sequence joins TRBV4-3 and TRBJ1-1; no firm D call. The CDR3 length is 13 residues. V lost 1 base and J lost 11, with 14 bases in between. Germline CDR1 and CDR2: LGHNA and YSLEER. The CDR3 is CASSQGLDQRAFF. CDR3 DNA: TGCGCCAGCAGCCAAGGTCTGGACCAGCGGGCTTTCTTT.

V usage is TRBV20-1 and J usage is TRBJ2-7; D perhaps matches TRBD2 (5 bases). Trimming removed 3 bases from V and 6 bases from J, with 15 bases in between. This CDR3 is built from 13 residues. Germline CDR1 is DFQATT and CDR2 is SNEGSKA (reference sequence). The CDR3 DNA is TGCAGTGCTAGTAGCCGTCTGGAGGCCGAGCAGTACTTC. Translated: CSASSRLEAEQYF.

This chain links TRBV9 with TRBJ2-3; TRBD2 matches at 11 bases. Germline V gives CDR1 SGDLS, CDR2 YYNGEE. The CDR3 length is 16 residues. The trim removed 0 bases at V and 8 bases at J, leaving 8 bases unmatched. CDR3 nucleotide sequence: TGTGCCAGCAGCGTAGGACCTAGCGGGGGGAGGGGTACGCAGTATTTT. This codes for CASSVGPSGGRGTQYF.